Below are 27 T cell receptor beta chains sequenced from a single sample in a study of blood T cells in healthy people across ages (dated by TCRdb to the mid-2010s). The receptor library was made with 5' RACE. The reads were generated on an Illumina HiSeq 2500. A second roughly 6 to 12 cycle PCR used a sample-barcoded 5' primer and a J-beta primer mix. TCRdb cleaned the public reads at Q25 with fastp, built clones with MiXCR and kept in-frame beta chains. Rows with one shared CDR3 protein collapse into an entry with the most common genes and DNA. Here the sample has approximately 900,000 distinct CDR3 sequences; around 49% occur a single time. 13% of the sample belongs to the ten largest clones. The material sequenced was blood. The receptors originated from a man aged 30 to 45 in good health.

The J gene is TRBJ2-5, the V gene TRBV7-8; 8 nucleotides match TRBD2. Matching the DNA end better, TRBJ2-7 makes the J call doubtful. This CDR3 has 14 residues. Germline lookup yields CDR1 SGHVS and CDR2 FQNEAQ. In DNA form, the CDR3 reads TGTGCCAGCAGCTTTAGGACTAGCTTAGCCGAGCAGTACTTC. Translated: CASSFRTSLAEQYF.

V and J are TRBV5-1 and TRBJ2-7; the match to TRBD1 covers 8 bases. Per the germline V gene, CDR1 is SGHRS and CDR2 is YFSETQ. Unmatched junction bases numbered 10, after V lost 6 bases and J lost 5 bases. The CDR3 runs to 14 residues. The DNA of the CDR3 is TGCGCCAGCATCTTCCTCGGACAGGGCGACGAGCAGTACTTC. As protein: CASIFLGQGDEQYF.

The chain joins TRBV9 to TRBJ2-1; tentative D call: TRBD1 (5 bases). Germline CDR1 SGDLS, CDR2 YYNGEE. This CDR3 is built from 13 residues. The ends were cut back, 2 bases at V and 10 bases at J, with 13 bases in the middle. CDR3 amino acids: CASSVRPTVEQFF. The CDR3 DNA follows: TGTGCCAGCAGCGTTAGGCCGACAGTGGAGCAGTTCTTC.

This clonotype was counted a few times. The chain joins TRBV2 to TRBJ2-7; weak D call: TRBD2 (6 bases). Trimming shortened V by 3 bases and J by 3 bases, and 9 bases separated the two germline ends. The CDR3 is made up of 13 amino acids. Per the germline V gene, CDR1 is SNHLY and CDR2 is FYNNEI. CDR3 in DNA: TGTGCCAGCAGTGAGCAGGGACTCTACGAGCAGTACTTC. Translation gives CASSEQGLYEQYF.

V usage is TRBV18 and J usage is TRBJ2-1; no clear D. The CDR3 loop spans 12 amino acids. V was cut by 3 bases and J by 8 bases, with 8 bases left in between. Germline-derived CDR1 and CDR2 are KGHSH and LQKENI. The CDR3 region has the DNA TGTGCCAGCTCACCGGAAGGTTATGAGCAGTTCTTC. Its translation is CASSPEGYEQFF.

This chain connects TRBV20-1 to TRBJ1-6; unclear D gene. CDR3 length equals 18 residues. Trimming shortened V by 6 bases and J by 0 bases, and 21 bases separated the two germline ends. Germline CDR1 and CDR2: DFQATT and SNEGSKA (reference sequence). DNA of the CDR3: TGCAGTGCCCTACGCCGCGGGGAGGGAAGCTCCTATAATTCACCCCTCCACTTT. As protein: CSALRRGEGSSYNSPLHF.

This clonotype was counted only a few times. One end of the junction is discordant with germline, which a read error may explain. The chain combines TRBV3-1 with TRBJ2-2; unclear D gene. The CDR3 length is 15 residues. Per the germline V gene, CDR1 is LGHDT and CDR2 is YNNKEL (reference sequence). In nucleotides, the CDR3 is TGTGCCAGTAGCCGTCCGGCCGCAGTCACCGGGGAGCTGTTTTTT. This gives the protein CASSRPAAVTGELFF.

The rearrangement links TRBV4-1 to TRBJ2-1, with TRBD2 as a possible D gene (6 bases). This CDR3 is built from 17 residues. Trimming stripped 0 bases from V and 4 bases from J, with 16 bases between. Looked up from germline, CDR1 is MGHRA and CDR2 is YSYEKL. The CDR3 DNA reads TGCGCCAGCAGCCAAGATTTTGGCGGGGTGGGATACAATGAGCAGTTCTTC. This encodes CASSQDFGGVGYNEQFF.

The rearrangement links TRBV7-9 to TRBJ2-3, with 8 positions matching TRBD1. V gave up 8 bases and J gave up 2 bases; unmatched junction bases: 21. The CDR3 length is 19 residues. In germline, CDR1 is SEHNR, CDR2 FQNEAQ (reference sequence). The DNA of the CDR3 is TGTGCCAGCCCCACGGCACCCCTGAGACAGGGGCGAAACACAGATACGCAGTATTTT. Translating it yields CASPTAPLRQGRNTDTQYF.

J is TRBJ2-1 and V is TRBV20-1; 7 positions agree with TRBD2. This CDR3 contains 12 residues. CDR1 is DFQATT and CDR2 is SNEGSKA in the germline V gene (reference sequence). Germline trimming cut 7 bases from V and 10 bases from J; bases unmatched to any gene: 10. The CDR3 sequence is CSVGGQVGEQFF. For the CDR3, the DNA is TGCAGTGTGGGAGGGCAGGTCGGGGAGCAGTTCTTC.

This rearrangement joins TRBV7-9 to TRBJ1-2, with D unresolved. The CDR3 has 16 residues. Germline V lookup: CDR1 SEHNR, CDR2 FQNEAQ (reference sequence). V was cut by 3 bases and J by 2 bases, with 16 bases left in between. In DNA, the CDR3 is TGTGCCAGCAGCTTCCGGAGGTCGGCAGAAAACTATGGCTACACCTTC. Its protein product is CASSFRRSAENYGYTF.

This clonotype was picked up a small number of times. The gene calls are TRBV7-9 and TRBJ1-4, with no clear D. Trimming removed 5 bases at V and 2 bases at J, with 15 bases between. Germline V gene sequence: CDR1 SEHNR, CDR2 FQNEAQ (reference sequence). CDR3 size: 16 residues. The CDR3 region is CASSPPGLGTNEKLFF. DNA of the CDR3: TGTGCCAGCAGCCCCCCGGGCCTCGGGACTAATGAAAAACTGTTTTTT.

The chain links TRBV10-2 to TRBJ1-5, with 8 nucleotides matching TRBD1. This CDR3 region has 15 residues. Unmatched junction bases numbered 2, after V lost 4 bases and J lost 0 bases. Looked up from germline, CDR1 is WSHSY and CDR2 is SAAADI. CDR3: CASSGGQDSNQPQHF. The CDR3 nucleotides read TGCGCCAGCAGTGGGGGACAGGATAGCAATCAGCCCCAGCATTTT.

This clonotype was observed a single time. The gene calls are TRBV5-1 and TRBJ2-3, with 7 bases lining up with TRBD2. V shed 0 bases, J shed 2 bases, and the junction held 6 bases outside the gene matches. The CDR3 runs 16 residues. Germline loops: CDR1 SGHRS, CDR2 YFSETQ. This CDR3 is CASSLAREGHTDTQYF. CDR3 DNA: TGCGCCAGCAGCTTGGCCAGGGAGGGTCACACAGATACGCAGTATTTT.

The chain employs TRBV20-1 and TRBJ2-7; TRBD1 or TRBD2 may be the D gene (6 bases each). Germline CDR1 reads DFQATT; CDR2 reads SNEGSKA (reference sequence). There are 16 residues in the CDR3. Trimming removed 2 bases from V and 5 bases from J, with 22 bases in between. CDR3 DNA sequence: TGCAGTGCTAGACGGGGGCTAGCCACAGCCGGGGACGAGCAGTACTTC. This gives the protein CSARRGLATAGDEQYF.

In this sample, this clonotype turned up a few times. V is TRBV10-3 and J is TRBJ2-3, with a weak D call TRBD2 (6 bases). Germline CDR1 reads ENHRY; CDR2 reads SYGVKD. V was trimmed by 3 bases and J by 4 bases, leaving 14 bases between them. The CDR3 has 15 residues. In DNA form, the CDR3 reads TGTGCCATCAGTGACCGGGACTCTGCATCAGATACGCAGTATTTT. As protein: CAISDRDSASDTQYF.

This clonotype has just a few counts. The V and J genes are TRBV4-3 and TRBJ2-7; D is uncertain. V lost 0 bases to trimming and J lost 3 bases, with 15 bases between them. The CDR3 spans 16 residues. Looked up from germline, CDR1 is LGHNA and CDR2 is YSLEER. In DNA, the CDR3 is TGCGCCAGCAGCCAAGATAACGGGTGGTCGGGCTACGAGCAGTACTTC. As protein: CASSQDNGWSGYEQYF.

This clonotype was counted between two and nine times. J is TRBJ2-5 and V is TRBV5-6, with 8 bases aligning to TRBD1. Germline V gene sequence: CDR1 SGHDT, CDR2 YYEEEE. The ends lost 4 bases at V and 10 bases at J; junction bases unmatched: 9. The CDR3 length is 13 residues. The CDR3 region is CASSPTLGQGQYF. The CDR3 DNA follows: TGTGCCAGCAGCCCGACATTAGGACAGGGCCAGTACTTC.

In its sample, this clonotype was seen a few times. The rearrangement joins TRBV20-1 to TRBJ1-6, with D unresolved. The CDR3 sequence is 10 residues long. V lost 3 bases and J lost 13, with 7 bases in between. Germline-derived CDR1 and CDR2 are DFQATT and SNEGSKA (reference sequence). Here the CDR3 reads CSARVEPLHF. In DNA form, the CDR3 reads TGCAGTGCTAGGGTGGAGCCCCTCCACTTT.

The J gene is TRBJ1-2, the V gene TRBV12-3 or TRBV12-4; D gene unclear. The CDR3 runs to 15 residues. Trimming stripped 6 bases from V and 4 bases from J, with 18 bases between. This CDR3 is CASSRVGSRVYGYTF. DNA of the CDR3: TGTGCCAGCAGCCGTGTCGGGTCAAGGGTCTATGGCTACACCTTC.

This chain links TRBV12-3 or TRBV12-4 with TRBJ2-5, with a tentative D call TRBD1 (6 bases). Trimming removed 3 bases at V and 1 base at J, with 15 bases between. The CDR3 sequence is 16 residues long. CDR3 nucleotide sequence: TGTGCCAGCAGTTTCGAGGGGGTACTCCTCCAAGAGACCCAGTACTTC. As protein: CASSFEGVLLQETQYF.

Regarding this clonotype: One junction end disagrees with the germline gene, perhaps due to a read error. The chain combines TRBV10-3 with TRBJ2-3, with 7 nucleotides matching TRBD2. The CDR3 has 16 amino acids. Germline V gives CDR1 ENHRY, CDR2 SYGVKD. CDR3 region: CATSEFQRESTDTQYF. CDR3 nucleotide sequence: TGTGCCACCAGTGAGTTCCAGCGGGAAAGCACAGATACGCAGTATTTT.

The CDR3 nucleotides read TGTGCCAGCAACGAAGCGCAGGAAGGCTACACCTTC. It encodes CASNEAQEGYTF. This chain links TRBV6-2 or TRBV6-3 with TRBJ1-2; no clear D. The germline V and J ends were trimmed by 7 bases and 8 bases, with 14 bases remaining between them. CDR3 length: 12 amino acids. The germline gives CDR1 MNHEY, CDR2 SVGEGT.

Here the CDR3 reads CATSGTGGVGYGYTF. CDR3 coding DNA: TGTGCCACCAGTGGGACAGGGGGCGTTGGCTATGGCTACACCTTC. V usage is TRBV24-1 and J usage is TRBJ1-2; 11 nucleotides match TRBD1. J lost 4 bases, V lost 5 bases, and 5 bases had no gene match. Germline V gene data show CDR1 as KGHDR and CDR2 as SFDVKD. This CDR3 region has 15 residues.

This clonotype was seen only a few times. This chain uses TRBV6-5 with TRBJ2-5; D perhaps matches TRBD2 (6 bases). This CDR3 is built from 10 residues. V was clipped by 8 bases and J by 11 bases, with 12 bases between them. CDR1 and CDR2 (germline): MNHEY, SVGAGI. DNA for the CDR3: TGTGCCAGCGGTAGGAGGGAGCAGTACTTC. It is translated as CASGRREQYF.

The chain couples TRBV12-3 or TRBV12-4 to TRBJ2-1; D is possibly TRBD2 (6 bases). This CDR3 has 14 amino acids. Deletions cut 4 bases from V and 2 bases from J, with 9 bases between. The chain's CDR3 is CASSSPGAYNEQFF. DNA of the CDR3: TGTGCCAGCAGTTCTCCGGGAGCCTACAATGAGCAGTTCTTC.

This chain uses TRBV5-1 with TRBJ1-2, with D perhaps matching TRBD1 (5 bases). Between the trimmed V and J ends, which lost 4 bases and 4 bases, there was a span of 17 bases. CDR3 length: 15 residues. Per germline, CDR1 SGHRS and CDR2 YFSETQ. The CDR3 sequence: CASSPFQGESYGYTF. The CDR3 region has the DNA TGCGCCAGCAGCCCCTTTCAGGGAGAAAGCTATGGCTACACCTTC.